This T cell receptor (beta chain) originates from a study of blood T cell repertoires in COVID-19. Study-wide background: PBMCs, B-cell-depleted T cells, or T cells were the source of the cDNA or gDNA that made up the material.

In its sample, this clone was seen once. Source study methods: Researchers report that nucleated cell counts were estimated from reference gene primer amplification. Produced via immunoSEQ multiplex PCR; TCRdb's table is partial and in-frame only. The DNA gave D and trimming, while V, J and clone size come from that table. In the table there are about 140,000 clones, 75% to 90% of which are singletons. In germline, CDR1 is SGHVS, CDR2 FNYEAQ. V was pared by 5 bases and J by 0 bases, with 5 bases between. There are 13 residues in the CDR3. This chain joins TRBV7-6 and TRBJ1-5; D is ambiguous. This clonotype was sampled from a woman aged 80 or over with acute or convalescent COVID-19. Sequences were obtained from peripheral blood. CDR3 nucleotides: TGTGCCAGCAGCCTATCTAGCAATCAGCCCCAGCATTTT. This encodes CASSLSSNQPQHF.